This TCR beta chain was obtained from a study of CD8 T cells in Susac syndrome. The authors carried out high-throughput sequencing of TCR beta. They applied it to CD8+ and CD4+ T cells obtained from blood. TEMRA cells were enriched by FACS, and CD4+ and CD8+ T cells were negatively isolated. Random hexamers were used to reverse transcribe about 0.5 to 1 ug of RNA. immunoSEQ multiplex PCR amplified TCR beta CDR3 across 54 Vbeta, 13 Jbeta. MiXCR, run by TCRdb on the immunoSEQ multiplex PCR reads, gives a single entry per CDR3 protein. The top ten clones hold 0.16% of a sample with about 190,000 distinct CDR3 sequences, 95% of them seen once. CDR1 ENHRY and CDR2 SYGVKD come from the germline V gene. V lost 0 bases, J lost 0 bases, and 6 bases lay in between. The CDR3 length is 14 residues.

This receptor was taken from a human donor with Susac syndrome. The J gene is TRBJ2-7, the V gene TRBV10-3, with D unresolved. Sequencing was performed on CD8+ T cells from PBMCs. This chain's CDR3 is CAISESQASYEQYF. The CDR3 bases are TGTGCCATCAGTGAGTCGCAGGCCTCCTACGAGCAGTACTTC.